This T cell receptor (beta chain) comes out of a study of cytomegalovirus exposure and HLA in healthy donors. Sequencing was performed with immunoSEQ multiplex PCR; in TCRdb, only in-frame clones are kept and a portion is missing. Found here are about 130,000 clones, roughly nine tenths of them singletons; the top ten hold 2%. V was shortened by 5 bases and J by 6 bases, with 10 bases between the two germline ends. The CDR3 consists of 13 residues. CDR1 is MNHEY and CDR2 is SMNVEV in the germline V gene (reference sequence). Findings and limits, study-wide: The study labeled around 160 TCR beta chains cytomegalovirus-associated. The TCR clusters that emerged in the first cohort tended, a later analysis found, to co-occur in the approximately 120 validation repertoires. There were some public TCRs occurring in many donors, but most TCR sequences were rare.

This clone showed up just a few times. The antigen remains unidentified. The chain carries TRBV27 and TRBJ2-2; D unresolved. The TCR was taken from a woman under 30 in good health and CMV-seronegative. Sequenced input: PBMCs. CDR3 loop: CASSPLGAGELFF. For the CDR3, the DNA is TGTGCCAGCAGTCCGCTGGGCGCCGGGGAGCTGTTTTTT.